One sample yielded the 14 T cell receptor beta chains listed below, sequenced in a study of post-analysis software for immune sequencing data. Study-wide points: Higher frequency in patients than in controls was seen for five TRBV segments, with TRBV5-6, TRBV5-1 and TRBV20-1 among them.

For these receptors, no antigen is known. Libraries were made from TCR beta cDNA, and they carried unique molecular identifiers. One entry per CDR3 protein results from TCRdb running MiXCR on the PCR reads. Counted here are roughly 620,000 distinct CDR3 sequences, roughly 40% occurring once; the ten biggest clones make up 1.5% to 2%. The sample taken for sequencing was blood. All receptors come from a girl aged 10-17 years with multiple sclerosis.

This clonotype was seen a handful of times. V usage is TRBV7-2 and J usage is TRBJ1-2; TRBD1 is a possible D gene (5 bases). This CDR3 region has 14 residues. Germline CDR1 is SGHTA and CDR2 is FQGNSA. The V gene lost 4 bases and the J gene lost 5 bases, with 14 bases spanning the gap. Here the CDR3 reads CASSSQEAGYGYTF. DNA for the CDR3: TGTGCCAGCAGCTCCCAGGAGGCAGGGTATGGCTACACCTTC.

The chain couples TRBV4-2 to TRBJ2-3; D is ambiguous. The CDR3 is made up of 15 amino acids. The germline CDR1 and CDR2 sequences are LGHNA and YNFKEQ. Trimming left V 0 bases short and J 2 bases short, with 9 bases between. The DNA for the CDR3 is TGTGCCAGCAGCCAAGATAACTACAACACAGATACGCAGTATTTT. Its translation: CASSQDNYNTDTQYF.

This clonotype was counted between two and nine times. The chain has TRBV4-1 and TRBJ2-3, with 10 bases identical to TRBD2. The germline V gene encodes CDR1 MGHRA and CDR2 YSYEKL. This CDR3 spans 16 amino acids. Trimming took 5 bases from V and 2 from J; bases not matched to a gene: 7. The CDR3 DNA reads as TGCGCCAGCAGCGACCCTACTAGCGGGACCACAGATACGCAGTATTTT. Translated, it gives CASSDPTSGTTDTQYF.

This clonotype has only a few counts. The chain joins TRBV29-1 to TRBJ2-1; 12 bases agree with TRBD2. The CDR3 extends over 14 amino acids. The germline V gene encodes CDR1 SQVTM and CDR2 ANQGSEA. J was trimmed by 10 bases and V by 8 bases; bases with no gene match: 12. The CDR3 DNA reads TGCAGCTTCTCCGGGACTAGCGGGCTATCGGAGCAGTTCTTC. Translating gives CSFSGTSGLSEQFF.

V and J are TRBV6-5 and TRBJ1-1; D is unclear. CDR3 length equals 12 residues. Germline V CDR1 and CDR2: MNHEY, SVGAGI. V gave up 0 bases and J gave up 10 bases, with 9 bases separating them. CDR3 sequence reads: CASSYSDRIAFF. The DNA for the CDR3 is TGTGCCAGCAGTTACTCGGACCGTATAGCTTTCTTT.

This chain joins TRBV20-1 and TRBJ1-6; 11 bases are a match to TRBD1. The CDR3 contains 17 residues. Losses at the gene ends were 1 base for V and 4 bases for J; bases not matched to a gene: 6. The germline gives CDR1 DFQATT, CDR2 SNEGSKA (reference sequence). The CDR3 protein is CSARVPGQGVYNSPLHF. DNA of the CDR3: TGCAGTGCTAGAGTACCGGGACAGGGGGTATATAATTCACCCCTCCACTTT.

The chain links TRBV6-5 to TRBJ2-3, with 8 nucleotides matching TRBD2. Germline CDR1 and CDR2: MNHEY and SVGAGI. The length of the CDR3 is 15 residues. V shed 2 bases and J 1 base; nucleotides not matched to a gene: 2. CDR3 in amino acids: CASSYVRGGTDTQYF. CDR3 nucleotide sequence: TGTGCCAGCAGTTACGTGCGGGGGGGCACAGATACGCAGTATTTT.

This chain uses TRBV30 with TRBJ1-5, with a weak D call TRBD1 (5 bases). This CDR3 has 14 amino acids. Trimming shortened V by 1 base and J by 0 bases, and 7 bases separated the two germline ends. Germline V gene sequence: CDR1 GTSNPN, CDR2 SVGIG (reference sequence). The CDR3 DNA follows: TGTGCCTGGAGTGCCGGGACTAGCAATCAGCCCCAGCATTTT. Amino acid sequence: CAWSAGTSNQPQHF.

This clonotype turned up a few times. The chain uses TRBV12-3 or TRBV12-4 and TRBJ2-5, with TRBD2 matching 7 bases. The CDR3 extends over 15 amino acids. The V gene end was trimmed by 4 bases and the J gene end by 5 bases; junction bases not matched to a gene: 10. This chain's CDR3 is CASSWRAGVRETQYF. The DNA of the CDR3 is TGTGCCAGCAGTTGGCGGGCGGGAGTGCGGGAGACCCAGTACTTC.

The V and J genes are TRBV4-1 and TRBJ2-3; 7 positions match TRBD1. CDR3 length: 17 amino acids. Germline-derived CDR1 and CDR2 are MGHRA and YSYEKL. The ends lost 0 bases at V and 4 bases at J; junction bases unmatched: 10. CDR3 loop: CASSQEETGKTADTQYF. CDR3 DNA sequence: TGCGCCAGCAGCCAAGAGGAGACAGGGAAGACGGCAGATACGCAGTATTTT.

This clonotype occurred a few times. The J gene is TRBJ2-1, the V gene TRBV10-2, with 7 bases that match TRBD2. The J segment lost 5 bases and the V segment lost 3 bases, leaving 13 bases of the junction unmatched. Germline V lookup: CDR1 WSHSY, CDR2 SAAADI. This CDR3 contains 17 residues. CDR3 bases: TGCGCCAGCAGTGATGGAGGCCGGGGGGAGCGGAACAATGAGCAGTTCTTC. Protein product: CASSDGGRGERNNEQFF.

This clonotype has ten or more counts. V gene TRBV7-2 combines with J gene TRBJ2-1; 8 bases line up with TRBD2. The germline gives CDR1 SGHTA, CDR2 FQGNSA. V shed 4 bases, J shed 0 bases, and the junction held 11 bases outside the gene matches. This CDR3 is 18 amino acids long. CDR3: CASSSRGEAGGSYNEQFF. Written as DNA, the CDR3 is TGTGCCAGCAGCTCCCGCGGGGAGGCGGGGGGCTCCTACAATGAGCAGTTCTTC.

This clonotype was observed a single time. The V and J genes are TRBV12-3 or TRBV12-4 and TRBJ1-5; D gene unclear. The CDR3 extends over 16 amino acids. V gave up 0 bases and J gave up 1 base, with 10 bases separating them. The CDR3: CASSLALAASNQPQHF. The CDR3 bases are TGTGCCAGCAGTTTAGCGCTGGCAGCCAGCAATCAGCCCCAGCATTTT.

This chain uses TRBV3-1 with TRBJ1-4, with 7 bases that match TRBD1. The germline V gene encodes CDR1 LGHDT and CDR2 YNNKEL (reference sequence). CDR3 length: 14 residues. The trim removed 4 bases at V and 8 bases at J, leaving 7 bases unmatched. Here the CDR3 reads CASSPRDSHEKLFF. The CDR3 bases are TGTGCCAGCAGCCCCCGGGACAGCCACGAAAAACTGTTTTTT.